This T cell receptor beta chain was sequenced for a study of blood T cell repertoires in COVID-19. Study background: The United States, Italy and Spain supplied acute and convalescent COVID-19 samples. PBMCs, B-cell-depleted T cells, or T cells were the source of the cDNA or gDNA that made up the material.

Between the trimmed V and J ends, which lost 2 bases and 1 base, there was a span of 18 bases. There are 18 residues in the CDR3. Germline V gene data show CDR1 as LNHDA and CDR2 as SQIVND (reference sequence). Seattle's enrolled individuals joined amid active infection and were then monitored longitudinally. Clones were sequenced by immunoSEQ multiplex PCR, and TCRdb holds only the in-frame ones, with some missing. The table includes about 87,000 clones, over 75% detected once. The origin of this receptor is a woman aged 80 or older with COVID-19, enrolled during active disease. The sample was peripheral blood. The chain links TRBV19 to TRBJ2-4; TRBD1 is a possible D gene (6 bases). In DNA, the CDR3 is TGTGCCAGTAGTATAAGGGGGTTACAGGGAGTGGCCAAAAACATTCAGTACTTC. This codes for CASSIRGLQGVAKNIQYF.